These T cell receptor beta chains were read from a single sample in a study of T cell changes during pregnancy in multiple sclerosis. Measured with immunoSEQ multiplex PCR; TCRdb has only the in-frame clones, and not every one. Of fewer than 75,000 clones listed, about nine tenths are singletons. Sequencing used peripheral blood, obtained in the second trimester of pregnancy. These receptors all come from a female donor with multiple sclerosis, enrolled in a pregnancy study. Both conserved end residues are part of each CDR3. Each record gives: CDR3 protein, CDR3 DNA, D gene, V gene, J gene, clone size. A D gene is named only where the DNA matches it firmly. For some rows the clone size is stated as once, few or many, or as a class when expanded; others skip it.

CDR3aa: CAWSSLLEAFF
CDR3nt: TGTGCCTGGAGTAGCCTGCTAGAAGCTTTCTTT
d_gene: NA
v_gene: TRBV30
j_gene: TRBJ1-1
abundance: NA

CDR3aa: CASSPEYRAGAFF
CDR3nt: TGCGCCAGCAGCCCTGAATACAGGGCGGGAGCTTTCTTT
d_gene: NA
v_gene: TRBV5-1
j_gene: TRBJ1-1
abundance: few

CDR3aa: CASTWTWGIGSSYEQYF
CDR3nt: TGTGCCAGCACCTGGACCTGGGGTATCGGGAGCTCCTACGAGCAGTACTTC
d_gene: NA
v_gene: TRBV5-8
j_gene: TRBJ2-7
abundance: NA

CDR3aa: CAWSVLGGATEAFF
CDR3nt: TGTGCCTGGAGTGTACTAGGGGGAGCAACTGAAGCTTTCTTT
d_gene: NA
v_gene: TRBV30
j_gene: TRBJ1-1
abundance: few

CDR3aa: CASSFSLSSNYGYTF
CDR3nt: TGTGCCAGCAGTTTTAGCCTTTCTTCTAACTATGGCTACACCTTC
d_gene: NA
v_gene: TRBV27
j_gene: TRBJ1-2
abundance: NA

CDR3aa: CASSIWGRYEDSNQPQHF
CDR3nt: TGTGCCAGTAGTATTTGGGGGAGGTATGAGGATAGCAATCAGCCCCAGCATTTT
d_gene: NA
v_gene: TRBV19
j_gene: TRBJ1-5
abundance: NA

CDR3aa: CASSLDGGRGDEQFF
CDR3nt: TGCGCCAGCAGCTTGGACGGCGGGAGGGGGGATGAGCAGTTCTTC
d_gene: TRBD2
v_gene: TRBV5-1
j_gene: TRBJ2-1
abundance: NA

CDR3aa: CASSLPRGQGVTPLHF
CDR3nt: TGTGCCAGCAGCTTGCCCCGTGGTCAGGGCGTAACACCCCTCCACTTT
d_gene: NA
v_gene: TRBV5-6
j_gene: TRBJ1-6
abundance: NA

CDR3aa: CASSSTSRGAGELFF
CDR3nt: TGTGCCAGCAGCTCGACTAGCCGGGGGGCCGGGGAGCTGTTTTTT
d_gene: TRBD2
v_gene: TRBV7-9
j_gene: TRBJ2-2
abundance: NA

CDR3aa: CASSQDATGTDTQYF
CDR3nt: TGCGCCAGCAGCCAAGACGCGACAGGGACAGATACGCAGTATTTT
d_gene: TRBD1
v_gene: TRBV5-1
j_gene: TRBJ2-3
abundance: NA

CDR3aa: CASTPGSTNEKLFF
CDR3nt: TGTGCCAGCACGCCCGGGTCGACTAATGAAAAACTGTTTTTT
d_gene: NA
v_gene: TRBV2
j_gene: TRBJ1-4
abundance: NA

CDR3aa: CASSYSDRGGYEQYF
CDR3nt: TGTGCCAGCAGCTACTCGGACAGGGGGGGTTACGAGCAGTACTTC
d_gene: TRBD1
v_gene: TRBV6-5
j_gene: TRBJ2-7
abundance: NA

CDR3aa: CASSVDRGAMGEQFF
CDR3nt: TGTGCCAGCAGCGTGGACAGGGGAGCGATGGGCGAGCAGTTCTTC
d_gene: TRBD1
v_gene: TRBV9
j_gene: TRBJ2-1
abundance: NA

CDR3aa: CASSQDPGQGNTEAFF
CDR3nt: TGCGCCAGCAGCCAAGATCCCGGACAGGGTAACACTGAAGCTTTCTTT
d_gene: TRBD1
v_gene: TRBV4-3
j_gene: TRBJ1-1
abundance: NA

CDR3aa: CASSFRTGLAAKSTDTQYF
CDR3nt: TGTGCCAGCAGCTTCCGGACGGGACTAGCGGCAAAAAGCACAGATACGCAGTATTTT
d_gene: TRBD2
v_gene: TRBV11-2
j_gene: TRBJ2-3
abundance: NA

CDR3aa: CAISDPDRLGRYGYTF
CDR3nt: TGTGCCATCAGTGACCCTGACAGGCTAGGTCGGTATGGCTACACCTTC
d_gene: NA
v_gene: TRBV10-3
j_gene: TRBJ1-2
abundance: NA

CDR3aa: CASSLDPRTAAYEQYF
CDR3nt: TGCGCCAGCAGCCTAGACCCTCGGACAGCTGCCTACGAGCAGTACTTC
d_gene: NA
v_gene: TRBV4-1
j_gene: TRBJ2-7
abundance: NA

CDR3aa: CASSVGPSRTEAFF
CDR3nt: TGTGCCAGCAGCGTAGGCCCATCGCGTACTGAAGCTTTCTTT
d_gene: NA
v_gene: TRBV9
j_gene: TRBJ1-1
abundance: NA

CDR3aa: CSAHKLAGIADTQYF
CDR3nt: TGCAGCGCACATAAACTAGCGGGAATCGCAGATACGCAGTATTTT
d_gene: TRBD2
v_gene: TRBV29-1
j_gene: TRBJ2-3
abundance: NA

CDR3aa: CASRNSGVRETQYF
CDR3nt: TGTGCCAGCAGAAATTCAGGGGTTCGAGAGACCCAGTACTTC
d_gene: NA
v_gene: TRBV27
j_gene: TRBJ2-5
abundance: NA

CDR3aa: CASSPGTSGGLSRNEQFF
CDR3nt: TGTGCCAGCAGCCCCGGGACTAGCGGGGGCCTGTCGAGGAATGAGCAGTTCTTC
d_gene: TRBD2
v_gene: TRBV11-3
j_gene: TRBJ2-1
abundance: NA

CDR3aa: CASSAGVRSYNEQFF
CDR3nt: TGTGCCAGCAGCGCAGGGGTACGTTCCTACAATGAGCAGTTCTTC
d_gene: NA
v_gene: TRBV9
j_gene: TRBJ2-1
abundance: NA

CDR3aa: CASSLGPQGGSYNEQFF
CDR3nt: TGCGCCAGCAGCTTGGGTCCCCAGGGGGGATCCTACAATGAGCAGTTCTTC
d_gene: NA
v_gene: TRBV5-1
j_gene: TRBJ2-1
abundance: NA

CDR3aa: CASSPGSDNTEAFF
CDR3nt: TGCGCCAGCAGCCCCGGGTCCGATAACACTGAAGCTTTCTTT
d_gene: NA
v_gene: TRBV5-1
j_gene: TRBJ1-1
abundance: NA